The 17 T cell receptor beta chains in this list originate from one sample, sequenced in a study of T cell responses to AZD1222 COVID-19 vaccine. The table came from immunoSEQ multiplex PCR; TCRdb's copy has only in-frame clones and leaves some out. Among about 95,000 clones listed, 70% to 90% were seen once. The sequencing here drew on peripheral blood, taken on day 0 of AZD1222 vaccination. The receptor set was obtained from an adult in good health.

CDR3 sequence reads: CASGQGGEKLFF. The CDR3 DNA sequence: TGTGCCAGCGGGCAGGGCGGCGAAAAACTGTTTTTT. V gene TRBV5-4 combines with J gene TRBJ1-4, with D maybe TRBD1 (5 bases). Germline loops: CDR1 SGHNT, CDR2 YYREEE (reference sequence). The length of the CDR3 is 12 residues. V lost 7 bases and J lost 8, with 12 bases in between.

J is TRBJ1-1 and V is TRBV6-5; possible D gene TRBD1, 6 bases. CDR1 is MNHEY and CDR2 is SVGAGI in the germline V gene. Trimming cost V 4 bases and J 4 bases, with 13 bases left between them. CDR3 length: 14 amino acids. The CDR3 nucleotides are TGTGCCAGCAGTTTACAGGGCAAAGTCACTGAAGCTTTCTTT. Its translation: CASSLQGKVTEAFF.

CDR3 in amino acids: CASSRAANEKLFF. The DNA for the CDR3 is TGTGCCAGCAGCCGGGCAGCAAATGAAAAACTGTTTTTT. The rearrangement uses TRBV14 and TRBJ1-4, with D hard to call. The CDR3 has 13 amino acids. V dropped 4 bases and J dropped 5 bases, with 8 bases sitting between them. Germline CDR1 SGHDN, CDR2 FVKESK.

V usage is TRBV9 and J usage is TRBJ2-5, with 12 bases aligning to TRBD1. V was pared by 3 bases and J by 5 bases, with 5 bases of the junction left unmatched. The CDR3 has 15 amino acids. Germline loops: CDR1 SGDLS, CDR2 YYNGEE. CDR3 DNA sequence: TGTGCCAGCAGCGCCGGGACAGGGGGCTGGGAGACCCAGTACTTC. Protein product: CASSAGTGGWETQYF. The full variable domain, rest sourced from reference TRBV9 and TRBJ2-5, is DSGVTQTPKHLITATGQRVTLRCSPRSGDLSVYWYQQSLDQGLQFLIQYYNGEERAKGNILERFSAQQFPDLHSELNLSSLELGDSALYFCASSAGTGGWETQYFGPGTRLLVL.

This chain uses TRBV27 with TRBJ2-7, with TRBD1 matching 7 bases. The CDR3 has 15 residues. J was trimmed by 0 bases and V by 5 bases; bases with no gene match: 7. From germline, CDR1 is MNHEY and CDR2 SMNVEV (reference sequence). The CDR3 region is CASSRTGQNSYEQYF. The DNA of the CDR3 is TGTGCCAGCAGTAGGACGGGACAGAACTCCTACGAGCAGTACTTC.

The genes are TRBV6-2 or TRBV6-3 and TRBJ1-2; no clear D. V dropped 4 bases and J dropped 3 bases, with 33 bases sitting between them. This CDR3 is built from 21 residues. Germline V gene sequence: CDR1 MNHEY, CDR2 SVGEGT. CDR3 sequence: CASSSLPTAVVFLGLDYGYTF. CDR3 bases: TGTGCCAGCAGTTCCCTTCCTACTGCGGTAGTTTTCCTCGGGCTCGACTATGGCTACACCTTC.

The chain employs TRBV12-3 or TRBV12-4 and TRBJ1-1; D is undetermined. The CDR3 loop spans 13 amino acids. V lost 5 bases to trimming and J lost 6 bases, with 13 bases between them. This CDR3 reads CASSRAQRSEAFF. CDR3 DNA: TGTGCCAGCAGTCGTGCCCAAAGGTCTGAAGCTTTCTTT.

The rearrangement joins TRBV5-1 to TRBJ1-1, with 7 bases that match TRBD1. Germline CDR1 SGHRS, CDR2 YFSETQ. The CDR3 length is 15 residues. J lost 1 base, V lost 6 bases, and 9 bases had no gene match. The CDR3 DNA is TGCGCCAGCAAACCCGCCGGGACAGAGAACACTGAAGCTTTCTTT. It encodes CASKPAGTENTEAFF.

The chain carries TRBV25-1 and TRBJ2-1, with a tentative D call TRBD2 (6 bases). Deletions cut 4 bases from V and 9 bases from J, with 13 bases between. The CDR3 is 13 amino acids. Per germline, CDR1 MGHDK and CDR2 SYGVNS. The CDR3 nucleotides read TGTGCCAGCAGTGGGGGGGTAATCGGTGAGCAGTTCTTC. This sequence encodes CASSGGVIGEQFF.

This clone was seen just once. J is TRBJ2-1 and V is TRBV2, with TRBD2 matching over 15 bases. The CDR3 loop spans 16 amino acids. Germline trimming cut 7 bases from V and 4 bases from J; bases unmatched to any gene: 5. The germline V gene has CDR1 SNHLY and CDR2 FYNNEI. CDR3 bases: TGTGCCAGCACCACAGGGACTAGCGGGGGGTACAATGAGCAGTTCTTC. It codes for CASTTGTSGGYNEQFF.

The chain carries TRBV15 and TRBJ2-3; 9 positions match TRBD2. CDR1 is LNHNV and CDR2 is YYDKDF in the germline V gene (reference sequence). V lost 4 bases, J lost 4 bases, and 6 bases stayed unmatched. The CDR3 spans 15 residues. The CDR3 here is CATSIKGLAADTQYF. Here the CDR3 DNA reads TGTGCCACCAGCATAAAGGGACTAGCTGCAGATACGCAGTATTTT.

The genes are TRBV6-5 and TRBJ1-2; 8 bases agree with TRBD1. V gave up 2 bases and J gave up 6 bases; unmatched junction bases: 11. Germline loops: CDR1 MNHEY, CDR2 SVGAGI. The CDR3 totals 16 residues. The DNA for the CDR3 is TGTGCCAGCAGTTACCCTCCCCGGACAGGGTGGGATGGCTACACCTTC. This encodes CASSYPPRTGWDGYTF.

CDR3: CASRRTPGQGPMNTEAFF. The CDR3 DNA reads TGTGCCAGCAGACGGACTCCGGGACAGGGTCCCATGAACACTGAAGCTTTCTTT. V and J are TRBV5-4 and TRBJ1-1; TRBD1 matches 9 bases. The length of the CDR3 is 18 residues. Trimming cost V 5 bases and J 0 bases; bases outside gene matches: 14. Germline values: CDR1 SGHNT, CDR2 YYREEE (reference sequence).

The chain has TRBV27 and TRBJ2-3; 8 bases agree with TRBD1. With 7 bases clipped from V and 1 base from J, the junction kept 10 bases outside the gene matches. The V gene's germline CDR1 is MNHEY and CDR2 SMNVEV (reference sequence). The length of the CDR3 is 16 residues. CDR3 amino acids: CASTPAGGWGTDTQYF. DNA for the CDR3: TGTGCCAGCACCCCCGCAGGGGGCTGGGGCACAGATACGCAGTATTTT.

The chain is built from TRBV15 and TRBJ2-5; 10 bases line up with TRBD1. The CDR3 runs to 15 residues. V lost 1 base to trimming and J lost 4 bases; unmatched junction nucleotides: 3. From germline, CDR1 is LNHNV and CDR2 YYDKDF (reference sequence). The CDR3 loop reads CATSRGQGARETQYF. DNA for the CDR3: TGTGCCACCAGCAGAGGACAGGGGGCGCGAGAGACCCAGTACTTC. Drawing the rest from reference TRBV15 and TRBJ2-5, the complete variable domain is DAMVIQNPRYQVTQFGKPVTLSCSQTLNHNVMYWYQQKSSQAPKLLFHYYDKDFNNEADTPDNFQSRRPNTSFCFLDIRSPGLGDTAMYLCATSRGQGARETQYFGPGTRLLVL.

V and J are TRBV14 and TRBJ1-6; 11 nucleotides match TRBD1. This CDR3 is 20 amino acids long. Germline V gene data show CDR1 as SGHDN and CDR2 as FVKESK. Trimming removed 0 bases from V and 2 bases from J; junction bases left unmatched: 9. CDR3 region: CASSQDGDRGVYPYNSPLHF. The CDR3 DNA reads as TGTGCCAGCAGCCAAGATGGGGACAGGGGGGTTTATCCCTATAATTCACCCCTCCACTTT.

This chain uses TRBV10-1 with TRBJ2-3; TRBD2 matches at 9 bases. The CDR3 totals 14 residues. Germline CDR1 and CDR2: WNHNN and SYGVQD (reference sequence). The ends lost 2 bases at V and 6 bases at J; junction bases unmatched: 3. The DNA for the CDR3 is TGCGCCAGCAGTGAGGGACTAGCGCGTGATACGCAGTATTTT. This translates into CASSEGLARDTQYF.